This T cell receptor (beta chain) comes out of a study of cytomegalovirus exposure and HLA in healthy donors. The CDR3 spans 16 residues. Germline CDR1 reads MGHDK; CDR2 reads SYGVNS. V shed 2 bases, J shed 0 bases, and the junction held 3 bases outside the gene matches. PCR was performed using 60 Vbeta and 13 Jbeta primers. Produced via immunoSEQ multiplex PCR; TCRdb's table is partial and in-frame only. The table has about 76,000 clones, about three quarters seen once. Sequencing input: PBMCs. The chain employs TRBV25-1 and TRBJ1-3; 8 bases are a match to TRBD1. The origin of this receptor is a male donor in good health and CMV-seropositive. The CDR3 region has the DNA TGTGCCAGCAGTGAACCTACAGGGGGCTCTGGAAACACCATATATTTT. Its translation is CASSEPTGGSGNTIYF.